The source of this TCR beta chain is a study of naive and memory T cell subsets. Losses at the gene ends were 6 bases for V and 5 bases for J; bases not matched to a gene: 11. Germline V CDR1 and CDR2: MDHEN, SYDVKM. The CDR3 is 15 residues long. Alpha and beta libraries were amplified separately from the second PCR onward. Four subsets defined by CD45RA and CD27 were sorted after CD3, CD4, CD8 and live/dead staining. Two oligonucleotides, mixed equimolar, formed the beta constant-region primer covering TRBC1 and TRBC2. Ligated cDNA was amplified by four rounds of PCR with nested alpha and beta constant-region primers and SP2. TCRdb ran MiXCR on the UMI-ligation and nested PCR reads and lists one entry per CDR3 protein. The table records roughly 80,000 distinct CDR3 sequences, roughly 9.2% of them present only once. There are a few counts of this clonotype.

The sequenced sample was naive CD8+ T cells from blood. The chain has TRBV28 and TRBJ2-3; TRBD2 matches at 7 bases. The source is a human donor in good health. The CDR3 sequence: CASRGTRESGDTQYF. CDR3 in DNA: TGTGCCAGCAGGGGTACGCGGGAGTCCGGAGATACGCAGTATTTT.